The sequence of this T cell receptor (beta chain) was determined in a study of T cell changes during pregnancy in multiple sclerosis (dated by TCRdb to about 2019). With respect to the entire study: The study examined how the T cell repertoire changed over the course of pregnancy in women with multiple sclerosis.

On this clone itself: Its antigen is still unknown. No much larger clone exists at a distance of one base, and base qualities are not known.

The protocol used for the library was the immunoSEQ multiplex PCR assay. TCRdb stores this immuneACCESS table with in-frame sequences only. Part of the clones is absent; in the studies checked, under half of the shortfall reflects unresolved V genes, and no reason is known for the rest. This sample has about 36,000 clones in its table, and around nine tenths of those were observed once. The leading ten clones occupy just over 0.55% of the sample. Inclusive of the bounding cysteine and phenylalanine, the CDR3 is 14 residues long. The retained sequence is limited to the CDR3, 42 bases, with the frame set at the first base. After removal of 7 bases from V and 0 bases from J, the junction retains 7 bases not matched to a gene. The germline V gene sets CDR1 to SGHRS and CDR2 to YFSETQ.

The chain was built from TRBV5-1 and TRBJ2-7, and TRBD2 aligns with 7 junction nucleotides. This sequence was found in a female donor with multiple sclerosis, enrolled in a pregnancy study. The sequencing here drew on CD4+ T cells from peripheral blood mononuclear cells, taken in the first trimester of pregnancy. The DNA is TGCGCCAGCGGACTGGGGGGGGACTCCTACGAGCAGTACTTC. It codes for CASGLGGDSYEQYF.